A selection of T cell receptor beta chains follows, all from one sample in a study of tumor and adjacent non-tumor tissue in lung cancer. TCRdb analysed the multiplex PCR reads with MiXCR anew, one entry per CDR3 protein. The sample holds approximately 82,000 distinct CDR3 sequences, 76% seen once. The sample taken for sequencing was distant non-tumor lung tissue. The receptor set was obtained from a man aged 70-80 years with non-small cell lung cancer. The CDR3 runs from the conserved cysteine through the conserved F or W. D genes are given only for firm matches. Clone size is stated in some rows and not others, as once, few, many or a class when expanded.

J gene	clone size	D gene	V gene	CDR3 protein	CDR3 DNA
TRBJ1-1	many	TRBD1	TRBV5-6	CASYRPGTGMNTEAFF	TGTGCCAGCTACCGGCCCGGGACAGGGATGAACACTGAAGCTTTCTTT
TRBJ2-5	NA	TRBD2	TRBV5-1	CASSTGTSGGETQCF	TGCGCCAGCAGCACCGGGACTAGCGGGGGAGAGACCCAGTGCTTC
TRBJ1-1	once	NA	TRBV4-2	CTSSQRRQQYNEAFF	TGTACCAGCAGCCAACGGCGTCAACAGTACAATGAAGCTTTCTTT
TRBJ1-4	NA	NA	TRBV6-2/TRBV6-3	CASSYSQLKYEKLFF	TGTGCCAGCAGTTACTCCCAGCTAAAATATGAAAAACTGTTTTTC
TRBJ1-6	NA	NA	TRBV12-3/TRBV12-4	CASSLEGRLNSPLHF	TGTGCCAGCAGTCTGGAGGGTCGTCTTAATTCACCCCTCCACTTT
TRBJ2-7	NA	NA	TRBV4-3	CASSQTTNGFHEQYF	TGCGCCAGCAGCCAAACCACCAACGGGTTCCACGAGCAGTACTTC
TRBJ2-7	NA	NA	TRBV12-3/TRBV12-4	CANSSWFLQGYEHYF	TGTGCCAACAGTTCCTGGTTCTTGCAGGGATACGAGCACTACTTC
TRBJ1-2	many	TRBD1	TRBV4-1	CASSQVGQGFGYTF	TGCGCCAGCAGCCAAGTGGGACAGGGATTTGGCTACACCTTC
TRBJ2-7	NA	TRBD1	TRBV4-2	CASRQGQGLYDQYF	TGTGCCAGCAGACAAGGACAGGGTCTTTACGATCAGTACTTC
TRBJ2-7	many	NA	TRBV5-5	CASSSGPGFLYEQYF	TGTGCCAGCAGCTCGGGGCCGGGGTTTCTGTACGAGCAGTACTTC
TRBJ1-5	NA	NA	TRBV12-5	CSTGFDRKQPQHF	TGTTCTACTGGTTTTGACAGAAAACAGCCCCAGCATTTT
TRBJ2-7	NA	NA	TRBV29-1	CIVGLGDERYF	TGCATCGTTGGGTTAGGTGACGAGCGGTACTTC
TRBJ2-3	NA	NA	TRBV11-3	CASTRREVSTEMQFF	TGTGCCAGCACCCGTCGGGAAGTAAGCACAGAAATGCAGTTTTTT
TRBJ1-2	few	TRBD1	TRBV4-3	CTSNQETGDGYTF	TGCACCAGCAACCAAGAGACAGGGGATGGCTACACCTTC
TRBJ2-2	NA	TRBD1	TRBV11-2	CASYIVGTGVAGEPFF	TGTGCCAGCTACATAGTGGGCACAGGGGTTGCCGGAGAGCCGTTTTTT
TRBJ2-5	NA	NA	TRBV29-1	CSMTDRFQETQYF	TGCAGCATGACCGACAGGTTCCAAGAGACCCAATATTTC
TRBJ1-1	NA	NA	TRBV29-1	CHVVIQMNTEAFF	TGCCACGTTGTTATCCAGATGAACACTGAGGCTTTCTTT
TRBJ2-7	once	NA	TRBV20-1	CNVREGLGGTYGQYF	TGCAATGTTAGAGAAGGACTAGGGGGCACCTACGGGCAGTACTTC
TRBJ1-3	NA	NA	TRBV7-9	CATTKIGRSGKTIYF	TGTGCGACTACAAAGATCGGGAGGTCTGGAAAGACCATATATTTT
TRBJ2-6	NA	TRBD1	TRBV6-5	CASSSGTGGSRATVLPF	TGTGCCAGCAGTTCCGGGACAGGGGGCTCTAGGGCCACCGTCCTGCCTTTC
TRBJ1-4	NA	NA	TRBV5-1	CASSLSGTFTKKLFF	TGCGCCAGCAGCTTGTCCGGAACGTTCACGAAAAAACTGTTTTTT
TRBJ1-1	NA	NA	TRBV29-1	CSVVIQKNTEALF	TGCAGCGTTGTTATCCAGAAGAACACTGAAGCTTTATTT
TRBJ1-1	NA	NA	TRBV11-3	CASNFMDRTLNTEAFF	TGTGCCAGTAACTTCATGGACAGAACCCTGAACACTGAAGCTTTCTTT
TRBJ2-3	NA	NA	TRBV20-1	CSASVRGTDTQYF	TGCAGTGCTAGCGTCCGCGGAACAGATACGCAGTATTTT
TRBJ2-1	NA	NA	TRBV10-1	CASEGGSNEQFF	TGCGCCAGTGAGGGAGGCTCCAATGAGCAGTTCTTC
TRBJ1-2	NA	NA	TRBV29-1	CSVVSYQSSGEDGETF	TGCAGCGTTGTCTCCTATCAATCCTCGGGAGAAGATGGCGAGACCTTC
TRBJ1-1	NA	NA	TRBV29-1	CSVLTSRGLSRSFF	TGCAGCGTCCTAACATCTAGGGGACTTAGTCGATCTTTCTTT
TRBJ1-1	NA	NA	TRBV6-5	CASSYSQAWGEIAEAFF	TGTGCCAGCAGTTACTCTCAGGCGTGGGGGGAGATCGCTGAAGCTTTCTTT
TRBJ1-6	NA	TRBD1	TRBV5-4	CTSSTGTGGGINSPLDF	TGCACCAGCAGCACCGGGACAGGGGGAGGGATTAATTCACCCCTCGACTTT
TRBJ2-5	medium-sized	NA	TRBV6-6	CASSLVRGETQYF	TGTGCCAGCAGTCTCGTGAGGGGTGAGACCCAGTACTTC
TRBJ1-5	few	NA	TRBV4-1	CASSPGREVQPQHF	TGCGCCAGCAGCCCCGGCAGGGAGGTTCAGCCCCAGCATTTT
TRBJ2-1	NA	TRBD2	TRBV13	CASSQSGARDEQIF	TGTGCCAGCAGCCAGAGCGGGGCGAGGGATGAGCAGATATTC
TRBJ2-1	NA	TRBD2	TRBV24-1	CATGDLPRGGNEQFF	TGTGCCACCGGTGATTTGCCGCGGGGGGGCAATGAGCAGTTCTTC
TRBJ1-2	NA	NA	TRBV6-5	CANSYSAMGDGYTF	TGTGCCAACAGTTACTCCGCCATGGGGGATGGTTACACCTTC
TRBJ1-2	NA	NA	TRBV20-1	CSARDRRSVISYGYTF	TGCAGTGCTAGAGATCGTCGCAGCGTCATTAGCTATGGCTACACCTTC
TRBJ2-7	NA	NA	TRBV6-1	CASSEASDAKAYEQYF	TGTGCCAGCAGTGAAGCCTCAGACGCCAAAGCTTACGAGCAGTACTTC
TRBJ2-6	once	TRBD1	TRBV6-5	CATCSGTGGSGPNVLTF	TGTGCCACCTGTTCCGGGACAGGGGGCTCTGGGCCCAATGTCCTGACTTTC